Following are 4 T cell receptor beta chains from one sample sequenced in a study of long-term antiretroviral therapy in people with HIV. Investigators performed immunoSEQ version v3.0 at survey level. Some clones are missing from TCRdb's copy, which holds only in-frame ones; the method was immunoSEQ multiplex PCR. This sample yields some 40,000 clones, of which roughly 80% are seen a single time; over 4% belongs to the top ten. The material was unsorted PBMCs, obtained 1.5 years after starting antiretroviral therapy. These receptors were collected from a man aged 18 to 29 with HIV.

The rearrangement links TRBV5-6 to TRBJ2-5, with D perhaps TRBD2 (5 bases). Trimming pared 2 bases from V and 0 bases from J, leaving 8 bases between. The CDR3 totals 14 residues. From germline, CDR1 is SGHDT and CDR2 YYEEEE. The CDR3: CASSLLEYQETQYF. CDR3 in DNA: TGTGCCAGCAGCTTACTAGAGTACCAAGAGACCCAGTACTTC.

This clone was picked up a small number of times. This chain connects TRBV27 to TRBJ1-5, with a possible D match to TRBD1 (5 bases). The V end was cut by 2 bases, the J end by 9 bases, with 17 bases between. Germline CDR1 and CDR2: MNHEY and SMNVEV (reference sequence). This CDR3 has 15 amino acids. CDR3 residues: CASSLTGGPVAPQHF. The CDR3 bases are TGTGCCAGCAGTTTAACAGGCGGACCCGTGGCGCCCCAGCATTTT.

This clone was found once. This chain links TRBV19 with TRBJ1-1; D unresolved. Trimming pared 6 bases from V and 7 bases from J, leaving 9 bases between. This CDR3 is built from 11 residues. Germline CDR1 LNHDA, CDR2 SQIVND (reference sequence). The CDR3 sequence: CASSLNYEAFF. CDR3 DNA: TGTGCCAGTAGCCTTAACTATGAAGCTTTCTTT. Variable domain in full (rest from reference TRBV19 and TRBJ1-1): DGGITQSPKYLFRKEGQNVTLSCEQNLNHDAMYWYRQDPGQGLRLIYYSQIVNDFQKGDIAEGYSVSREKKESFPLTVTSAQKNPTAFYLCASSLNYEAFFGQGTRLTVV.

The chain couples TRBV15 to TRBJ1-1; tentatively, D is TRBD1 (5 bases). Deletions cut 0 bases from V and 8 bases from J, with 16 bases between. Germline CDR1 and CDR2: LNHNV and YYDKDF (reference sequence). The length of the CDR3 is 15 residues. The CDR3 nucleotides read TGTGCCACCAGCAGAGATCGGAGGGACCTAGTCGAAGCTTTCTTT. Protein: CATSRDRRDLVEAFF. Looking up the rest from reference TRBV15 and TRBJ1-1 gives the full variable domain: DAMVIQNPRYQVTQFGKPVTLSCSQTLNHNVMYWYQQKSSQAPKLLFHYYDKDFNNEADTPDNFQSRRPNTSFCFLDIRSPGLGDTAMYLCATSRDRRDLVEAFFGQGTRLTVV.